This T cell receptor beta chain was recorded in a study of chronic HIV infection and antiretroviral therapy. The CDR3 contains 17 residues. Germline V gene sequence: CDR1 SQVTM, CDR2 ANQGSEA. The V segment lost 3 bases and the J segment 0 bases; nucleotides outside the gene matches: 11. TCRdb fed the 5' RACE reads into MiXCR, producing one record per CDR3 protein. The table has about 38,000 distinct CDR3 sequences, 7% to 10% seen once. The chain has TRBV29-1 and TRBJ2-3, with 8 bases aligning to TRBD2. The clonotype comes from an adult who had HIV and had not received antiretroviral therapy, or was an uninfected healthy control (not recorded which). The sequenced sample consisted of peripheral blood. Here the CDR3 reads CSVDGGRTELSTDTQYF. The DNA for the CDR3 is TGCAGCGTTGACGGCGGGAGGACCGAACTGAGCACAGATACGCAGTATTTT.